The 23 T cell receptor beta chains in this list originate from one sample, sequenced in a study of T cell responses to AZD1222 COVID-19 vaccine. Clones were sequenced by immunoSEQ multiplex PCR, and TCRdb holds only the in-frame ones, with some missing. The data contain 130,000 to 150,000 clones, 90% to 95% of them singletons. The specimen was peripheral blood, collected on day 0 of AZD1222 vaccination. The receptors here all came from an adult in good health.

This chain connects TRBV9 to TRBJ1-1; D ambiguous. Germline V gives CDR1 SGDLS, CDR2 YYNGEE. Trimming removed 0 bases from V and 5 bases from J, with 11 bases in between. This CDR3 has 14 residues. The CDR3 is CASSVARVGTEAFF. The CDR3 coding sequence is TGTGCCAGCAGCGTAGCGCGGGTCGGGACTGAAGCTTTCTTT.

The chain combines TRBV7-9 with TRBJ2-4; the match to TRBD1 covers 7 bases. The length of the CDR3 is 15 residues. V shed 5 bases, J shed 2 bases, and the junction held 6 bases outside the gene matches. Looked up from germline, CDR1 is SEHNR and CDR2 is FQNEAQ (reference sequence). The CDR3 bases are TGTGCCAGCAGCAGCGTACAGGGGACCAAAAACATTCAGTACTTC. It translates to CASSSVQGTKNIQYF.

The chain recombines TRBV2 with TRBJ2-1; D might be TRBD1 or TRBD2, each matching 5 bases. The germline CDR1 and CDR2 sequences are SNHLY and FYNNEI. V lost 8 bases and J 0 bases, leaving 14 bases between the germline ends. The CDR3 loop spans 15 amino acids. In nucleotides, the CDR3 is TGTGCCAGCTCCCCGGGGCAGGGCTCCTACAATGAGCAGTTCTTC. As protein: CASSPGQGSYNEQFF.

V gene TRBV27 combines with J gene TRBJ1-1; D remains unclear. In germline, CDR1 is MNHEY, CDR2 SMNVEV (reference sequence). This CDR3 comprises 16 residues. V lost 2 bases and J lost 1, with 14 bases in between. As DNA, the CDR3 is TGTGCCAGCAGTTTACCGGTCAACAGCTGGAACACTGAAGCTTTCTTT. Its protein product is CASSLPVNSWNTEAFF.

The V and J genes are TRBV27 and TRBJ2-7, with D possibly matching TRBD2 (5 bases). CDR1 MNHEY and CDR2 SMNVEV come from the germline V gene (reference sequence). V shed 3 bases and J shed 3 bases, with 9 bases lying between them. The CDR3 extends over 13 amino acids. The CDR3 nucleotides are TGTGCCAGCAGTTTGAGGGAGAACTACGAGCAGTACTTC. It encodes CASSLRENYEQYF.

The chain has TRBV2 and TRBJ2-5; no reliable D call. V dropped 7 bases and J dropped 4 bases, with 25 bases sitting between them. Germline V CDR1 and CDR2: SNHLY, FYNNEI. The CDR3 totals 17 residues. The CDR3 DNA reads TGTGCCAGCACCGACCCCCCAGGACGGAAGGGCGGAGAGACCCAGTACTTC. It yields the protein CASTDPPGRKGGETQYF.

The J gene is TRBJ2-1, the V gene TRBV6-5, with TRBD2 matching 10 bases. Germline V gene sequence: CDR1 MNHEY, CDR2 SVGAGI. J gave up 10 bases and V 5 bases, and 8 bases lay outside the gene matches. The CDR3 is made up of 14 amino acids. This chain's CDR3 is CASSRVAGGGEQFF. The CDR3, as DNA: TGTGCCAGCAGTAGGGTAGCGGGGGGTGGGGAGCAGTTCTTC.

The chain uses TRBV5-4 and TRBJ1-3; D not resolved. CDR1 and CDR2 from the germline V gene are SGHNT and YYREEE (reference sequence). The CDR3 extends over 14 amino acids. Trimming pared 2 bases from V and 1 base from J, leaving 7 bases between. The CDR3 DNA reads TGTGCCAGCAGCTTAGGGCGGTCTGGAAACACCATATATTTT. This sequence encodes CASSLGRSGNTIYF.

This clone has a handful of counts. The J gene is TRBJ1-1, the V gene TRBV2; D call uncertain. Germline CDR1 is SNHLY and CDR2 is FYNNEI. Trimming took off 2 bases at V and 7 bases at J, with 17 bases between the two ends. The CDR3 sequence is 15 residues long. Here the CDR3 reads CASSERDGGWGEAFF. The DNA of the CDR3 is TGTGCCAGCAGTGAAAGAGACGGCGGTTGGGGTGAAGCTTTCTTT.

Only one count was recorded for this clone. DNA of the CDR3: TGTGCCAGCATCCCCAGGGGTCTGCAAGAGACCCAGTACTTC. It specifies CASIPRGLQETQYF. This chain uses TRBV6-5 with TRBJ2-5, with D perhaps matching TRBD1 (6 bases). V was clipped by 7 bases and J by 2 bases, with 14 bases between them. Germline-derived CDR1 and CDR2 are MNHEY and SVGAGI. The CDR3 spans 14 residues.

The V call is TRBV28, the J call TRBJ1-6, with TRBD1 matching over 10 bases. CDR1 and CDR2 (germline): MDHEN, SYDVKM. The CDR3 loop spans 14 amino acids. The ends lost 5 bases at V and 10 bases at J; junction bases unmatched: 5. The CDR3 DNA reads as TGTGCCAGCAGTGGGACAGGGGTTGGGTCACCCCTCCACTTT. Translated, it gives CASSGTGVGSPLHF.

The chain has TRBV21-1 and TRBJ1-5. TRBV21-1 is shown as a pseudogene. The CDR3 totals 10 residues. The CDR3 nucleotides are TGTGCCAGCAGCAACCAGCCCCAGCATTTT. The encoded protein is CASSNQPQHF.

The count of this clone is one. The rearrangement joins TRBV4-3 to TRBJ1-6, with D perhaps TRBD1 (6 bases). There are 15 residues in the CDR3. Germline V gene lookup returns CDR1 LGHNA and CDR2 YSLEER. Deletions cut 1 base from V and 10 bases from J, with 14 bases between. DNA of the CDR3: TGCGCCAGCAGCCAAGTATCGGGACAACGATCACCCCTCCACTTT. This sequence encodes CASSQVSGQRSPLHF.

The chain employs TRBV2 and TRBJ1-6; 10 bases are a match to TRBD1. The junction had 3 bases not matched to a gene; V was cut back by 11 bases and J by 8 bases. Looked up from germline, CDR1 is SNHLY and CDR2 is FYNNEI. There are 12 residues in the CDR3. The CDR3 region is CAGGQGDSPLHF. DNA for the CDR3: TGTGCCGGCGGACAGGGGGATTCACCCCTCCACTTT.

This sequence joins TRBV5-4 and TRBJ2-1, with 11 nucleotides matching TRBD2. The CDR3 spans 17 residues. Trimming cost V 3 bases and J 4 bases; bases outside gene matches: 9. The germline CDR1 and CDR2 sequences are SGHNT and YYREEE (reference sequence). The CDR3 sequence is CASSSPAGTSGYNEQFF. For the CDR3, the DNA is TGTGCCAGCAGCTCCCCCGCCGGGACTAGCGGTTACAATGAGCAGTTCTTC.

V and J are TRBV4-1 and TRBJ1-2; tentative D call: TRBD1 (6 bases). Germline lookup yields CDR1 MGHRA and CDR2 YSYEKL. Trimming removed 8 bases at V and 4 bases at J, with 17 bases between. CDR3 size: 14 residues. CDR3 loop: CASAITGSTYGYTF. In DNA form, the CDR3 reads TGCGCCAGCGCGATAACAGGGAGTACCTATGGCTACACCTTC.

This chain links TRBV5-4 with TRBJ2-7; a weak D match, TRBD2 (6 bases). The CDR3 has 15 residues. Looked up from germline, CDR1 is SGHNT and CDR2 is YYREEE (reference sequence). The ends were cut back, 4 bases at V and 0 bases at J, with 14 bases in the middle. In DNA, the CDR3 is TGTGCCAGCAGCCGCCGGGGACTGGACTCCTACGAGCAGTACTTC. This encodes CASSRRGLDSYEQYF.

J is TRBJ1-5 and V is TRBV19; D not certain. Germline V lookup: CDR1 LNHDA, CDR2 SQIVND (reference sequence). The CDR3 totals 13 residues. Trimming removed 6 bases from V and 3 bases from J, with 9 bases in between. The DNA for the CDR3 is TGTGCCAGTAGCTGGCAGGTCAATCAGCCCCAGCATTTT. Residues: CASSWQVNQPQHF.

The chain combines TRBV11-3 with TRBJ2-4; 7 bases are shared with TRBD1. Looked up from germline, CDR1 is SGHNT and CDR2 is YENEEA. The CDR3 length is 14 residues. J lost 7 bases, V lost 3 bases, and 6 bases had no gene match. CDR3 region: CASSFTGASNIQYF. In DNA form, the CDR3 reads TGTGCCAGCAGCTTTACAGGGGCATCGAACATTCAGTACTTC.

For this clone: At one end the junction does not follow the germline gene, possibly because of a read error. The rearrangement uses TRBV19 and TRBJ2-7, with TRBD2 matching 8 bases. There are 13 residues in the CDR3. Germline V CDR1 and CDR2: LNHDA, SQIVND (reference sequence). The CDR3 DNA follows: TGTCCCAGTAGTATACGGGGGGGGGACGAGCAGTACTTC. Translation gives CPSSIRGGDEQYF.

The chain carries TRBV6-5 and TRBJ1-6, with 9 bases identical to TRBD1. Trimming cost V 8 bases and J 7 bases; bases outside gene matches: 3. CDR1 and CDR2 from the germline V gene are MNHEY and SVGAGI. The CDR3 sequence is 13 residues long. The CDR3 nucleotides are TGTGCCAGCTGGGACAGGGCCAATTCACCCCTCCACTTT. Protein: CASWDRANSPLHF.

CDR3 loop: CASSFRTGHNGEQYF. As DNA, the CDR3 is TGTGCCAGCAGCTTTAGGACAGGACACAATGGCGAGCAGTACTTC. The chain uses TRBV11-1 and TRBJ2-7, with 7 bases fitting TRBD1. CDR1 and CDR2 from the germline V gene are SGHAT and FQDESV (reference sequence). The V and J ends lost 3 bases and 6 bases, in that order; junction bases with no gene match: 11. The CDR3 runs to 15 residues.

V and J are TRBV11-3 and TRBJ2-2, with 10 nucleotides matching TRBD1. Germline CDR1 is SGHNT and CDR2 is YENEEA. The length of the CDR3 is 14 residues. V lost 6 bases and J lost 6; bases outside the gene matches: 4. The DNA of the CDR3 is TGTGCCAGCAGTTTGGGACAGGGGTCCGGGGAGCTGTTTTTT. This translates into CASSLGQGSGELFF. Full variable domain (remainder filled in from reference TRBV11-3 and TRBJ2-2): EAGVVQSPRYKIIEKKQPVAFWCNPISGHNTLYWYLQNLGQGPELLIRYENEEAVDDSQLPKDRFSAERLKGVDSTLKIQPAELGDSAVYLCASSLGQGSGELFFGEGSRLTVL.